The sequence of this TCR beta chain was determined in a study of blood T cell repertoires in COVID-19. This CDR3 spans 12 amino acids. The V gene's germline CDR1 is GTSNPN and CDR2 SVGIG (reference sequence). The V end was cut by 2 bases, the J end by 4 bases, with 6 bases between. Method: immunoSEQ multiplex PCR; TCRdb's copy keeps in-frame clones and lacks some. The sample has 250,000 to 300,000 clones; roughly 89% are singletons. On this clone itself: This sample also contains other DNA sequences that code for the same CDR3.

The specimen was peripheral blood. The receptor was isolated from a woman in her twenties or thirties with COVID-19, enrolled during active disease. This chain joins TRBV30 and TRBJ1-3, with D maybe TRBD1 (5 bases). The chain's CDR3 is CAWSRGGNTIYF. CDR3 in DNA: TGTGCCTGGAGTAGGGGAGGAAACACCATATATTTT.